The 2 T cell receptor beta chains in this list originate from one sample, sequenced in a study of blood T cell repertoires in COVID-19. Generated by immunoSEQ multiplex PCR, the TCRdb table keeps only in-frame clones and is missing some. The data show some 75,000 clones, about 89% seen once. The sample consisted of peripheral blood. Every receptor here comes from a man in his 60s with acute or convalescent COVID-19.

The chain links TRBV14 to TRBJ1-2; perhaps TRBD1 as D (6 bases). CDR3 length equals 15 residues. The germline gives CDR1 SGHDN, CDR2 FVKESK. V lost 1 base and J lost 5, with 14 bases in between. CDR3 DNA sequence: TGTGCCAGCAGCCAAGTCGTAGGACAGCAATATGGCTACACCTTC. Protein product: CASSQVVGQQYGYTF.

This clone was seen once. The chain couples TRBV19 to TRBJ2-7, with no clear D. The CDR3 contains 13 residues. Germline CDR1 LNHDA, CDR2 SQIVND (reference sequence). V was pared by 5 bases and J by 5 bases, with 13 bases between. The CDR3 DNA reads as TGTGCCAGTAGTGAACAGATTACCCACGAGCAGTACTTC. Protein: CASSEQITHEQYF.